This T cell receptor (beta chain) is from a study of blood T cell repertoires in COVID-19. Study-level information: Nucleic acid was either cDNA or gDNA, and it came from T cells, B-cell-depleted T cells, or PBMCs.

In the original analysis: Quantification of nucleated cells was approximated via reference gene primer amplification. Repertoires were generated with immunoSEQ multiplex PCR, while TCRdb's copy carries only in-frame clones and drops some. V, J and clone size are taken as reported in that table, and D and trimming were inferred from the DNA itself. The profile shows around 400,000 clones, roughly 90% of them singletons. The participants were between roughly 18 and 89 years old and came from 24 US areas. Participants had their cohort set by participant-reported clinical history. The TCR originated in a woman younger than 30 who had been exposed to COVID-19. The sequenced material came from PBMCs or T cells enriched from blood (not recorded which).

The CDR3, as DNA: TGTGCCAGCAAATTCCCCCGGGACAGGGTCACAGATACGCAGTATTTT. Protein product: CASKFPRDRVTDTQYF. The V and J genes are TRBV7-2 and TRBJ2-3; 9 bases match TRBD1. The ends lost 7 bases at V and 2 bases at J; junction bases unmatched: 10. The CDR3 is 16 amino acids. Germline V gives CDR1 SGHTA, CDR2 FQGNSA.